The clone carrying this TCR beta chain showed up many times. This entry belongs to a study of naive and memory T cell subsets. Ligated cDNA underwent four rounds of PCR with nested alpha and beta constant region primers and SP2. For blood and skin samples, reverse transcription used TCR alpha and beta constant primers. MiXCR was run by TCRdb on the 5' RACE reads, yielding one entry per CDR3 protein. The data contain some 60,000 distinct CDR3 sequences, more than 7.5% of them singletons. The library had UMIs added by 3' ligation of an oligonucleotide to TCR cDNA. This sequence was found in a female donor in good health.

The CDR3 here is CSARDWMRGGSEKLFF. CDR3 sequence (DNA): TGCAGTGCTAGAGATTGGATGAGAGGGGGTAGTGAAAAACTGTTTTTT. V gene TRBV20-1 combines with J gene TRBJ1-4; perhaps TRBD1 as D (6 bases). The CDR3 spans 16 residues. Between the trimmed V and J ends, which lost 0 bases and 7 bases, there was a span of 18 bases. Looked up from germline, CDR1 is DFQATT and CDR2 is SNEGSKA (reference sequence).